The 10 T cell receptor beta chains given below trace back to one sample, sequenced in a study of spatial heterogeneity in lung cancer. The study's findings and limits: In tumors, expanded intratumoral alpha and beta TCR counts tracked mutation counts.

Their cognate antigens are unknown. TCRdb called the 5' RACE reads again in MiXCR, with one record for every CDR3 protein. The sample records fewer than 2,000 distinct CDR3 sequences, roughly 10% being singletons. As for time point: sample taken at primary tumor resection. Material: lung tumor tissue, obtained at surgery. These TCRs come from a female donor with early-stage non-small cell lung cancer.

Remarks on this clonotype: The size of this beta chain means little, since it is a stray read in a library made for alpha chains. CDR3 loop: CASSPLTLETQYF. The CDR3 DNA is TGTGCCAGCAGCCCATTGACACTTGAGACCCAGTACTTC. The chain has TRBV9 and TRBJ2-5; D remains unclear. In germline, CDR1 is SGDLS, CDR2 YYNGEE. The CDR3 totals 13 residues. The V end was cut by 4 bases, the J end by 5 bases, with 12 bases between.

By sample fraction, this clonotype is large. This beta chain appears as a stray read in a library generated for alpha chains; its size is not informative. The gene calls are TRBV29-1 and TRBJ2-1; 9 positions match TRBD2. V lost 5 bases and J lost 8; bases outside the gene matches: 7. The CDR3 consists of 13 residues. Germline assignment: CDR1 SQVTM and CDR2 ANQGSEA. The CDR3 DNA sequence: TGCAGCGTTTCGGCGGGAGGGATATATGAGCAGTTCTTC. This codes for CSVSAGGIYEQFF.

This clonotype is medium-sized in the sample. Being off target in a library aimed at alpha chains, this beta chain has a size of little meaning. The chain recombines TRBV9 with TRBJ2-7; 7 bases map to TRBD2. J was trimmed by 2 bases and V by 4 bases; bases with no gene match: 6. The CDR3 totals 14 residues. Looked up from germline, CDR1 is SGDLS and CDR2 is YYNGEE. The CDR3 DNA is TGTGCCAGCAGCCGGAGCGGGGCCCCCTACGAGCAGTACTTC. Translating it yields CASSRSGAPYEQYF.

This clonotype turned up a few times. The library was designed around alpha chains, so this beta chain is a stray read whose abundance carries little weight. This chain links TRBV7-3 with TRBJ1-1; 7 bases align to TRBD1. Germline values: CDR1 SGHTA, CDR2 FQGTGA. With V trimmed by 5 bases and J by 0 bases, 3 bases remained unmatched. CDR3 size: 14 residues. CDR3 residues: CASSKGAMNTEAFF. The CDR3 bases are TGTGCCAGCAGCAAGGGGGCCATGAACACTGAAGCTTTCTTT. Full variable domain (missing parts from reference TRBV7-3 and TRBJ1-1): GAGVSQTPSNKVTEKGKYVELRCDPISGHTALYWYRQSLGQGPEFLIYFQGTGAADDSGLPNDRFFAVRPEGSVSTLKIQRTERGDSAVYLCASSKGAMNTEAFFGQGTRLTVV.

By its share, this clonotype is medium-sized. This beta chain is a stray read from a library made for alpha chains; its abundance is not meaningful. The chain is built from TRBV6-1 and TRBJ2-5; 10 bases are a match to TRBD2. The CDR3 totals 16 residues. Germline CDR1 is MNHNS and CDR2 is SASEGT. V trimming: 6 bases; J trimming: 4 bases; junction bases outside the gene matches: 11. The CDR3: CASSQKISGRPETQYF. The CDR3 region has the DNA TGTGCCAGCAGCCAGAAAATTAGCGGGAGGCCAGAGACCCAGTACTTC.

A remark on this clonotype: In a library made to pick up alpha chains, this beta chain is a stray read with a size that means little. V usage is TRBV20-1 and J usage is TRBJ2-3; 14 nucleotides match TRBD2. Losses at the gene ends were 6 bases for V and 4 bases for J; bases not matched to a gene: 9. Germline CDR1 DFQATT, CDR2 SNEGSKA (reference sequence). This CDR3 is 16 amino acids long. The CDR3 coding sequence is TGCAGTGCCCCTAGACTAGCGGGAGGGCCTTCAGATACGCAGTATTTT. Protein product: CSAPRLAGGPSDTQYF.

This clonotype has more than one count but fewer than ten. This beta chain is a stray read from a library made for alpha chains; its abundance is not meaningful. The V gene is TRBV20-1, the J gene TRBJ1-6; D uncertain. V shed 3 bases and J shed 1 base, with 10 bases lying between them. Germline lookup yields CDR1 DFQATT and CDR2 SNEGSKA (reference sequence). The CDR3 sequence is 15 residues long. The CDR3 nucleotides are TGCAGTGCTAGTGGTGGGATGTCCTATAATTCACCCCTCCACTTT. As protein: CSASGGMSYNSPLHF.

Note on this clonotype: This beta chain slipped into a library made for alpha chains as a stray read, so its size is not meaningful. The chain is built from TRBV6-6 and TRBJ2-5, with D unclear. The V gene lost 2 bases and the J gene lost 7 bases, with 8 bases spanning the gap. CDR1 and CDR2 (germline): MNHNY, SVGAGI (reference sequence). This CDR3 spans 12 amino acids. In nucleotides, the CDR3 is TGTGCCAGCAGTTACGAGGTTCTGACCCAGTACTTC. It codes for CASSYEVLTQYF.

By share, this clonotype ranks as medium-sized. This beta chain appears as a stray read in a library generated for alpha chains; its size is not informative. CDR3 in DNA: TGCAGTGCTTGGACTAGCGGGAGGGTTGGAGAGACCCAGTACTTC. It yields the protein CSAWTSGRVGETQYF. This chain uses TRBV20-1 with TRBJ2-5; 15 bases fit TRBD2. After removal of 5 bases from V and 4 bases from J, the junction contained 5 bases not matched to a gene. This CDR3 comprises 15 residues. CDR1 and CDR2 from the germline V gene are DFQATT and SNEGSKA (reference sequence).

This clonotype was detected a few times. This beta chain is an unintended read in a library built for alpha chains; its size means little. This chain joins TRBV28 and TRBJ2-5; 9 bases align to TRBD1. Per germline, CDR1 MDHEN and CDR2 SYDVKM. J gave up 4 bases and V 6 bases, and 9 bases lay outside the gene matches. The CDR3 has 15 residues. The CDR3 protein is CASRGTGSKGETQYF. The CDR3 DNA is TGTGCCAGCAGAGGGACAGGGAGTAAAGGAGAGACCCAGTACTTC.